One T cell receptor (beta chain) is described in this entry. Its specificity is not known. The data stem from a study of Ad26.COV2.S vaccination and SARS-CoV-2 variants. Looking at the study overall: The study gave Ad26.COV2.S intramuscularly, once or twice 56 days apart. General study findings and limits: Individuals receiving vaccine had higher spike-specific TCR breadth than placebo recipients did. Post-vaccination spike-specific CD8+ and CD4+ T cell responses reportedly had substantial breadth.

TCRdb's copy holds only in-frame clones and misses some; the assay was immunoSEQ multiplex PCR. Here the sample spans around 420,000 clones, approximately 88% being singletons. The CDR3 runs to 14 residues. Germline loops: CDR1 SGHVS, CDR2 FQNEAQ. V lost 3 bases to trimming and J lost 0 bases, with 5 bases between them. Treatment given: 19 received Ad26.COV2.S at low or high dose, single or two shots; roughly five received placebo; per-sample allocation not given. At day 63 after the first vaccine or placebo injection, samples were drawn. The J gene is TRBJ1-4, the V gene TRBV7-8; no definite D call. The specimen was peripheral blood, collected in a trial of Ad26.COV2.S vaccine versus placebo. This receptor was obtained from a person aged 18-60 years who received the Ad26.COV2.S COVID-19 vaccine or a placebo. CDR3 sequence: CASSFPATNEKLFF. The CDR3 DNA is TGTGCCAGCAGCTTCCCCGCAACTAATGAAAAACTGTTTTTT. Using reference TRBV7-8 and TRBJ1-4 for the parts outside the CDR3, the full variable domain is GAGVSQSPRYKVAKRGQDVALRCDPISGHVSLFWYQQALGQGPEFLTYFQNEAQLDKSGLPSDRFFAERPEGSVSTLKIQRTQQEDSAVYLCASSFPATNEKLFFGSGTQLSVL.